Described below is a single TCR beta chain sequence and its context. The data were taken from a study of T cell clones after liver transplantation. Clones were sequenced by immunoSEQ multiplex PCR, and TCRdb holds only the in-frame ones, with some missing. Counted here are tens of thousands of clones, around four fifths occurring once; the ten biggest clones make up 2.8%. The CDR3 is made up of 17 amino acids. Germline V lookup: CDR1 SGHDT, CDR2 YYEEEE. The V and J ends lost 0 bases and 2 bases, in that order; junction bases with no gene match: 7. The V and J genes are TRBV5-6 and TRBJ2-3; 9 nucleotides match TRBD2. The clonotype comes from a human patient who received a liver transplant. Some T cells here may be from the graft donor. Material: CD4+ T cells from blood, obtained at the 22-month timepoint. The CDR3 spells CASSLVASGKPTDTQYF. CDR3 DNA sequence: TGTGCCAGCAGCTTGGTGGCTAGCGGGAAACCCACAGATACGCAGTATTTT.